This is a list of T cell receptor beta chains from one sample in a study of T-cell memory formation after mild COVID-19. TCRdb analysed the 5' RACE reads with MiXCR anew, one entry per CDR3 protein. The sample contains about 170,000 distinct CDR3 sequences, roughly 13% of which appear only once. The sequenced material came from PBMCs or a T cell subset sorted from them (not recorded which). Source of these receptors: a man aged 18 to 29 who had mild COVID-19 (a few samples of this study predate the infection). Cell type and time point are not known. CDR3s include the opening cysteine and the closing phenylalanine or tryptophan. A D gene is named only where the DNA matches it firmly. Clone size is stated in some rows and not others, as once, few, many or a class when expanded.

v_call	d_call	cdr3_length	j_call	clone_size	cdr3_nt	cdr3_aa
TRBV20-1	NA	15	TRBJ2-3	few	TGCAGTGCTAGAGATGTGAGGAGGGGGACGGATACGCAGTATTTT	CSARDVRRGTDTQYF
TRBV12-3/TRBV12-4	TRBD2	16	TRBJ2-3	NA	TGTGCCAGCAGTACTGGCGGGGGGAGAGTGGCAGATACGCAGTATTTT	CASSTGGGRVADTQYF
TRBV5-1	NA	13	TRBJ1-1	NA	TGCGCCAGCGGAACAGATTCGAACACTGAAGCTTTCTTT	CASGTDSNTEAFF
TRBV6-6	TRBD1	15	TRBJ1-2	NA	TGTGCCAGCAGTTACTCGATGGGACAGGGGAATGGCTACACCTTC	CASSYSMGQGNGYTF
TRBV15	NA	17	TRBJ2-7	NA	TGTGCCACCAGCGGAGGGGGTTTCGGCTCCTTGACCTACGAGCAGTACTTC	CATSGGGFGSLTYEQYF
TRBV6-2/TRBV6-3	NA	16	TRBJ2-4	NA	TGTGCCAGCAGGGAAGTACCGGGACCTAACAAAAACATTCAGTACTTC	CASREVPGPNKNIQYF
TRBV5-1	TRBD1	14	TRBJ1-1	few	TGCGCCAGCAGCACGACAGGGCTGGACACTGAAGCTTTCTTT	CASSTTGLDTEAFF
TRBV20-1	NA	13	TRBJ2-1	NA	TGCAGTGCTTTCGCTACTAAATACAATGAGCAGTTCTTC	CSAFATKYNEQFF
TRBV7-2	TRBD2	17	TRBJ2-2	NA	TGTGCCAGCAGCTTAGTATCCGGGACTAGCCCCACCGGGGAGCTGTTTTTT	CASSLVSGTSPTGELFF
TRBV2	NA	13	TRBJ2-7	NA	TGTGCCAGCCAGGGTGCGGGGAGCTACGAGCAGTACTTC	CASQGAGSYEQYF
TRBV2	TRBD1	14	TRBJ2-5	few	TGTGCCAGCACTAGGACAGGTTACCAAGAGACCCAGTACTTC	CASTRTGYQETQYF
TRBV5-1	TRBD1	15	TRBJ2-1	many	TGCGCCAGCAGCGGACAGGGGGCGGCCTACAATGAGCAGTTCTTC	CASSGQGAAYNEQFF
TRBV18	TRBD1	19	TRBJ1-1	few	TGTGCCAGCTCACCACCGGGGGTAAGACAGGCAGGGGGCGACACTGAAGCTTTCTTT	CASSPPGVRQAGGDTEAFF
TRBV20-1	TRBD2	15	TRBJ2-1	few	TGCAGTGCCTCGACTAGCGGGGGATATTACAATGAGCAGTTCTTC	CSASTSGGYYNEQFF
TRBV7-9	NA	13	TRBJ2-1	few	TGTGCCAGCAGCTCATGGGGCTTGGATGAGCAGTTCTTC	CASSSWGLDEQFF
TRBV6-1	NA	17	TRBJ1-3	few	TGTGCCAGCAGTGAACGATTGGGGGCCAGCTCTGGAAACACCATATATTTT	CASSERLGASSGNTIYF
TRBV27	NA	12	TRBJ2-1	few	TGTGCCAGCAGTATTCCCTACAATGAGCAGTTCTTC	CASSIPYNEQFF
TRBV6-5	TRBD1	15	TRBJ1-6	NA	TGTGCCAGCAGTTCATCCGGGACAGGGCTGTCACCCCTCCACTTT	CASSSSGTGLSPLHF
TRBV12-5	NA	12	TRBJ2-5	NA	TGTGCTAGTGGGCAGGGAGCGGAGACCCAGTACTTC	CASGQGAETQYF
TRBV6-2/TRBV6-3	NA	17	TRBJ2-1	few	TGTGCCAGCAGTTACCCCCAAAAGCGAGTGAATCACAATGAGCAGTTCTTC	CASSYPQKRVNHNEQFF
TRBV27	NA	16	TRBJ1-2	NA	TGTGCCAGCAGGGGATTGTGGGGAGAGCCTAACTATGGCTACACCTTC	CASRGLWGEPNYGYTF
TRBV10-1	NA	14	TRBJ2-5	few	TGCGCCAGCAGTGAGTCAGGGCTCCAAGAGACCCAGTACTTC	CASSESGLQETQYF
TRBV6-5	NA	14	TRBJ2-3	few	TGTGCCAGCAGTTACGCCCTGAGCACAGATACGCAGTATTTT	CASSYALSTDTQYF
TRBV3-1	TRBD2	15	TRBJ2-2	few	TGTGCCAGCAGCCAAGGGGGGGGAAACACCGGGGAGCTGTTTTTT	CASSQGGGNTGELFF
TRBV29-1	NA	14	TRBJ2-3	NA	TGCAGCGTTGTTGGCCAAACTAACACAGATACGCAGTATTTT	CSVVGQTNTDTQYF
TRBV7-2	TRBD1	16	TRBJ1-3	few	TGTGCCAGCAGCTTTACAGGGGTCGTGTCTGGAAACACCATATATTTT	CASSFTGVVSGNTIYF
TRBV20-1	TRBD2	16	TRBJ2-1	medium-sized	TGCAGTGCTCGAGGTTACCGACTAGCGGGGGACGCTGAGCAGTTCTTC	CSARGYRLAGDAEQFF
TRBV7-7	TRBD1	15	TRBJ1-1	few	TGTGCCAGCAGCCCAAGACAGGGGCAAAACACTGAAGCTTTCTTT	CASSPRQGQNTEAFF
TRBV7-3	NA	13	TRBJ2-5	few	TGTGCCAGCAGCTTCGAACTAGCCGACGCCCAGTACTTC	CASSFELADAQYF
TRBV6-6	NA	18	TRBJ2-3	NA	TGTGCCAGCAGTTACTCGCGGGGACAGCGGGGGCCCACAGATACGCAGTATTTT	CASSYSRGQRGPTDTQYF
TRBV10-1	NA	13	TRBJ1-2	NA	TGCGCCAGCAGTGAGTCACCTGCCTATGGCTACACCTTC	CASSESPAYGYTF
TRBV7-2	NA	13	TRBJ2-6	many	TGTGCCAGCAGCTTAGCTGGGGCCAACGTCCTGACTTTC	CASSLAGANVLTF
TRBV6-1	NA	15	TRBJ1-2	NA	TGTGCCAGCAGTGAACACGGCGGCCGCAACTATGGCTACACCTTC	CASSEHGGRNYGYTF
TRBV6-2/TRBV6-3	TRBD1	15	TRBJ1-4	few	TGTGCCAGCAAGACACACGGGACAGGCGAGGAAAAACTGTTTTTT	CASKTHGTGEEKLFF
TRBV15	NA	14	TRBJ2-3	few	TGTGCCACCAGCAGAGATCAGGGGACAGATACGCAGTATTTT	CATSRDQGTDTQYF
TRBV5-1	NA	12	TRBJ2-1	many	TGCGCCAGCTCCCTCAGGGGAGGTGAGCAGTTCTTC	CASSLRGGEQFF
TRBV20-1	NA	14	TRBJ2-3	NA	TGCAGTGCTAGAGGTGTAAGGGCCACAGATACGCAGTATTTT	CSARGVRATDTQYF
TRBV5-1	TRBD1	14	TRBJ1-1	few	TGCGCCAGCAGAACCGGGACAGGTGTTGTTGAAGCTTTCTTT	CASRTGTGVVEAFF
TRBV24-1	TRBD1	16	TRBJ2-1	few	TGTGCCACCAGTGATCCCGGGACAGGGGTTCTCAATGAGCAGTTCTTC	CATSDPGTGVLNEQFF
TRBV20-1	NA	11	TRBJ2-3	NA	TGCAGTGCTCGCTGGGCAGATACGCAGTATTTT	CSARWADTQYF
TRBV28	NA	12	TRBJ1-3	few	TGTGCCTCCCTTGGCTCTGGAAACACCATATATTTT	CASLGSGNTIYF
TRBV21-1	NA	13	TRBJ2-4	NA	TGTGCCAGCCCTTGGGCCAGGTTGGACATTCAGTACTTC	CASPWARLDIQYF
TRBV12-3/TRBV12-4	NA	18	TRBJ2-5	many	TGTGCCAGCTCAGTTTCGGTAGTTCCGAGAGCTATACAAGAGACCCAGTACTTC	CASSVSVVPRAIQETQYF
TRBV12-3/TRBV12-4	NA	13	TRBJ2-7	NA	TGTGCCAGCAGTTTAGTTCCCGTCTACGAGCAGTACTTC	CASSLVPVYEQYF
TRBV7-8	NA	14	TRBJ1-5	NA	TGTGCCAGCAGCTTAGAGGGCCCTGTACAGCCCCAGCATTTT	CASSLEGPVQPQHF
TRBV7-2	TRBD2	13	TRBJ2-3	few	TGTGCCAGCAACCGCCGGGGAGGGGATACGCAGTATTTT	CASNRRGGDTQYF
TRBV27	NA	15	TRBJ2-3	few	TGTGCCAGCAGTCCAGGACAAGCTAGCACAGATACGCAGTATTTT	CASSPGQASTDTQYF
TRBV7-9	TRBD2	12	TRBJ2-1	NA	TGTGCCAGCAGCTTGGTAGCGGGTGAGCAGTTCTTC	CASSLVAGEQFF
TRBV20-1	NA	15	TRBJ2-3	many	TGCAGTGCTACCCCAGCGGCCTCAGGTGCAGATACGCAGTATTTT	CSATPAASGADTQYF
TRBV7-9	NA	12	TRBJ1-2	few	TGTGCCAGCAGTCAGACGACGTCTGACCACACCTTC	CASSQTTSDHTF
TRBV19	NA	15	TRBJ1-2	NA	TGTGCCAGTAGTACAAGGACAGAGAGGAGCTATGGCTACACCTTC	CASSTRTERSYGYTF
TRBV4-1	NA	15	TRBJ1-1	NA	TGCGCCAGCAGCAGGTATGCCCAGGAGGGCACTGAAGCTTTCTTT	CASSRYAQEGTEAFF
TRBV5-1	TRBD2	15	TRBJ2-3	NA	TGCGCCAGCAGCCTCCTAGCGGGGCTCACAGATACGCAGTATTTT	CASSLLAGLTDTQYF